Following are 9 T cell receptor beta chains from one sample sequenced in a study of PD-1 blockade in classical Hodgkin lymphoma. Measured with immunoSEQ multiplex PCR; TCRdb has only the in-frame clones, and not every one. Found here are around 20,000 clones, around 70% of them singletons; the top ten hold approximately 21%. The time point denotes: cycle 4 day 1 (C4D1), after less than seven weeks of nivolumab. All patients experienced relapse after autologous stem cell transplantation, and brentuximab vedotin exposure was variable. The input for sequencing was peripheral blood mononuclear cells (PBMCs), taken before the fourth cycle of nivolumab. These receptors were taken from a human donor with classical Hodgkin lymphoma.

V is TRBV2 and J is TRBJ2-2; 8 bases are a match to TRBD1. Unmatched junction bases numbered 2, after V lost 7 bases and J lost 1 base. CDR1 SNHLY and CDR2 FYNNEI come from the germline V gene. The CDR3 spans 14 residues. The CDR3 here is CASTGTGNTGELFF. The CDR3 DNA is TGTGCCAGCACCGGGACAGGGAACACCGGGGAGCTGTTTTTT.

The chain has TRBV28 and TRBJ1-4, with a tentative D call TRBD1 (5 bases). This CDR3 has 14 amino acids. Germline V gene sequence: CDR1 MDHEN, CDR2 SYDVKM. V was clipped by 4 bases and J by 5 bases, with 11 bases between them. As DNA, the CDR3 is TGTGCCAGCAGTTCACCGGGGCAAAATGAAAAACTGTTTTTT. The encoded protein is CASSSPGQNEKLFF.

This chain joins TRBV19 and TRBJ1-6; D not certain. CDR3 length equals 16 residues. Per the germline V gene, CDR1 is LNHDA and CDR2 is SQIVND (reference sequence). Deletions cut 8 bases from V and 0 bases from J, with 14 bases between. The CDR3 DNA reads as TGTGCCAGTTCCGTGGGCGGTAGCTCCTATAATTCACCCCTCCACTTT. It translates to CASSVGGSSYNSPLHF.

The CDR3 is CASSLRGSGEKLFF. The CDR3 DNA reads as TGTGCCAGCAGCTTGAGGGGCTCAGGTGAAAAACTGTTTTTT. The chain is built from TRBV5-6 and TRBJ1-4; possible D gene TRBD1, 5 bases. V was trimmed by 1 base and J by 7 bases, leaving 11 bases between them. Looked up from germline, CDR1 is SGHDT and CDR2 is YYEEEE. The CDR3 length is 14 residues.

This chain connects TRBV18 to TRBJ2-5, with 14 nucleotides matching TRBD2. Matching the DNA end better, TRBJ2-7 makes the J call doubtful. CDR3 length: 17 amino acids. Germline assignment: CDR1 KGHSH and CDR2 LQKENI. In DNA, the CDR3 is TGTGCCAGCTCACCACCGGGACTAGCGGGAGTCGCCTACGAGCAGTACTTC. Protein sequence: CASSPPGLAGVAYEQYF.

The CDR3 here is CASSEVQGLTGELFF. CDR3 DNA sequence: TGTGCCAGCAGTGAAGTGCAGGGGCTGACCGGGGAGCTGTTTTTT. The chain links TRBV6-1 to TRBJ2-2; maybe TRBD1 (6 bases). CDR1 MNHNS and CDR2 SASEGT come from the germline V gene. Deletions cut 1 base from V and 5 bases from J, with 11 bases between. The CDR3 is made up of 15 amino acids.

The chain uses TRBV27 and TRBJ2-5; D ambiguous. Trimming left V 8 bases short and J 1 base short, with 5 bases between. Germline V gives CDR1 MNHEY, CDR2 SMNVEV (reference sequence). The CDR3 runs to 11 residues. This CDR3 is CASVSQETQYF. The CDR3 coding sequence is TGTGCCAGCGTCAGCCAAGAGACCCAGTACTTC.

The chain combines TRBV28 with TRBJ1-5; no firm D call. CDR1 is MDHEN and CDR2 is SYDVKM in the germline V gene. V lost 4 bases and J 11 bases, leaving 18 bases between the germline ends. The CDR3 is 14 amino acids. The CDR3 coding sequence is TGTGCCAGCAGTTCCCCTACGGGAAGAAGGGCCCAGCATTTT. It codes for CASSSPTGRRAQHF.

This chain links TRBV29-1 with TRBJ1-2; no firm D call. Trimming pared 7 bases from V and 0 bases from J, leaving 6 bases between. The CDR3 is 11 residues long. Germline-derived CDR1 and CDR2 are SQVTM and ANQGSEA. The CDR3 DNA follows: TGCAGCGCCCCTTCTAACTATGGCTACACCTTC. Translation: CSAPSNYGYTF.